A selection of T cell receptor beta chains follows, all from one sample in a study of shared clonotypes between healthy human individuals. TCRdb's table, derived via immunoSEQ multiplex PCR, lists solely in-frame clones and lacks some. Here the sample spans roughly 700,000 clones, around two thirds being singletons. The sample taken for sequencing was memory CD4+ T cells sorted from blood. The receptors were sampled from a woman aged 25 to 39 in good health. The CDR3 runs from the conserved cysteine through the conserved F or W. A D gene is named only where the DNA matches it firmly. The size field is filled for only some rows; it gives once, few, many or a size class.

CDR3: CASSVGLAPYEQYF; DNA: TGCGCCAGCAGCGTGGGACTAGCTCCCTACGAGCAGTACTTC; size: many; J: TRBJ2-7; V: TRBV5-1; D: TRBD2
CDR3: CASREQGHTGELFF; DNA: TGTGCCAGCAGGGAACAGGGCCACACCGGGGAGCTGTTTTTT; size: .; J: TRBJ2-2; V: TRBV6-6; D: .
CDR3: CASSTGQGIPSGTDTQYF; DNA: TGTGCCAGTAGTACGGGACAGGGGATCCCCTCGGGCACAGATACGCAGTATTTT; size: .; J: TRBJ2-3; V: TRBV19; D: TRBD1
CDR3: CASRKGTAQETQYF; DNA: TGTGCCAGCAGGAAGGGAACAGCGCAAGAGACCCAGTACTTC; size: .; J: TRBJ2-5; V: TRBV7-2; D: .
CDR3: CASSFGSNSYNEQFF; DNA: TGTGCCAGCAGCTTCGGGAGTAACTCCTACAATGAGCAGTTCTTC; size: .; J: TRBJ2-1; V: TRBV11-2; D: .
CDR3: CASSYYRSRTGPNTEAFF; DNA: TGCGCCAGCAGCTACTATAGGTCAAGGACAGGCCCGAACACTGAAGCTTTCTTT; size: once; J: TRBJ1-1; V: TRBV5-1; D: TRBD1
CDR3: CASSLTVAGAYEQYF; DNA: TGTGCCAGCAGTTTAACGGTAGCGGGAGCTTACGAGCAGTACTTC; size: .; J: TRBJ2-7; V: TRBV28; D: TRBD2
CDR3: CASSITDYSNQPQHF; DNA: TGTGCCAGTAGTATTACAGACTATAGCAATCAGCCCCAGCATTTT; size: .; J: TRBJ1-5; V: TRBV19; D: .
CDR3: CASSLGAGGGSTDTQYF; DNA: TGTGCCAGCAGCTTAGGGGCGGGAGGGGGCAGCACAGATACGCAGTATTTT; size: .; J: TRBJ2-3; V: TRBV11-2; D: TRBD2
CDR3: CASSLKRTGLNTEAFF; DNA: TGTGCCAGCAGTTTAAAGCGGACAGGATTGAACACTGAAGCTTTCTTT; size: .; J: TRBJ1-1; V: TRBV28; D: TRBD1
CDR3: CASRTLAKNIQYF; DNA: TGTGCCAGCCGGACATTAGCCAAAAACATTCAGTACTTC; size: few; J: TRBJ2-4; V: TRBV19; D: .
CDR3: CASSDAGFSNYGYTF; DNA: TGTGCCAGCAGTGACGCAGGGTTTTCGAACTATGGCTACACCTTC; size: few; J: TRBJ1-2; V: TRBV6-6; D: .
CDR3: CASTIQRSSYNEQFF; DNA: TGTGCCAGCACCATCCAGCGGAGCTCCTACAATGAGCAGTTCTTC; size: .; J: TRBJ2-1; V: TRBV6-4; D: .
CDR3: CASTPGLAGGPGFKETQYF; DNA: TGTGCCAGCACACCGGGACTAGCGGGAGGTCCGGGGTTTAAAGAGACCCAGTACTTC; size: .; J: TRBJ2-5; V: TRBV21-1; D: .
CDR3: CASTLRPSGRAVADTQYF; DNA: TGCGCCAGCACCCTCCGGCCTAGCGGGAGGGCCGTAGCAGATACGCAGTATTTT; size: .; J: TRBJ2-3; V: TRBV5-1; D: TRBD2
CDR3: CATSRDSSGSSEQYF; DNA: TGTGCCACCAGCAGAGATTCCAGCGGGAGTAGCGAGCAGTACTTC; size: .; J: TRBJ2-7; V: TRBV15; D: TRBD2
CDR3: CASSSRLAGVYNEQFF; DNA: TGTGCCAGCAGTTCCCGACTAGCGGGAGTCTACAATGAGCAGTTCTTC; size: many; J: TRBJ2-1; V: TRBV6-5; D: TRBD2
CDR3: CASNIVYSNQPQHF; DNA: TGTGCCAGCAATATCGTGTATAGCAATCAGCCCCAGCATTTT; size: .; J: TRBJ1-5; V: TRBV2; D: .
CDR3: CASSPQHRTANSPLHF; DNA: TGTGCCAGTAGTCCACAACATCGGACAGCTAATTCACCCCTCCACTTT; size: .; J: TRBJ1-6; V: TRBV19; D: .
CDR3: CASSEIKETEAFF; DNA: TGTGCCAGCAGTGAGATAAAGGAGACTGAAGCTTTCTTT; size: .; J: TRBJ1-1; V: TRBV2; D: .
CDR3: CASSRQGTSGETQYF; DNA: TGTGCCAGCAGCCGACAGGGTACTAGCGGGGAGACCCAGTACTTC; size: .; J: TRBJ2-5; V: TRBV7-2; D: TRBD2
CDR3: CATDKIYGYTF; DNA: TGTGCCACGGACAAAATCTATGGCTACACCTTC; size: few; J: TRBJ1-2; V: TRBV6-1; D: .
CDR3: CAWSATGGRTGELFF; DNA: TGTGCCTGGAGTGCAACGGGCGGTCGTACCGGGGAGCTGTTTTTT; size: .; J: TRBJ2-2; V: TRBV30; D: .
CDR3: CASSTNGGSEAFF; DNA: TGTGCCAGCAGCACAAATGGGGGCTCTGAAGCTTTCTTT; size: .; J: TRBJ1-1; V: TRBV11-1; D: .
CDR3: CASSQVGTGRNEQFF; DNA: TGCGCCAGCAGCCAAGTGGGTACCGGGAGAAATGAGCAGTTCTTC; size: .; J: TRBJ2-1; V: TRBV4-1; D: .
CDR3: CASSQTTGLMDTIYF; DNA: TGTGCCAGCAGCCAAACGACAGGGCTGATGGACACCATATATTTT; size: few; J: TRBJ1-3; V: TRBV14; D: TRBD1
CDR3: CASSLVETGGQFF; DNA: TGCGCCAGCAGCTTGGTGGAGACAGGAGGGCAGTTCTTC; size: .; J: TRBJ2-1; V: TRBV5-1; D: .
CDR3: CASSRGLDYGYTF; DNA: TGTGCCAGCAGCAGAGGGTTGGACTATGGCTACACCTTC; size: .; J: TRBJ1-2; V: TRBV4-2; D: .
CDR3: CASLSLSGANVLTF; DNA: TGTGCCAGTTTGTCTCTCTCTGGGGCCAACGTCCTGACTTTC; size: .; J: TRBJ2-6; V: TRBV28; D: .
CDR3: CAWSSGSTDTQYF; DNA: TGTGCCTGGAGTAGCGGGAGCACAGATACGCAGTATTTT; size: few; J: TRBJ2-3; V: TRBV30; D: .
CDR3: CASSRTGATQETQYF; DNA: TGCGCCAGCAGCCGGACAGGGGCAACCCAAGAGACCCAGTACTTC; size: few; J: TRBJ2-5; V: TRBV5-1; D: TRBD1
CDR3: CASSLKPGQGLYEQYF; DNA: TGCGCCAGCAGCTTAAAACCGGGACAGGGGCTTTACGAGCAGTACTTC; size: .; J: TRBJ2-7; V: TRBV5-1; D: TRBD1
CDR3: CASSPGTGGLREQYF; DNA: TGTGCCAGCTCACCAGGGACAGGGGGCTTGAGGGAGCAGTACTTC; size: .; J: TRBJ2-7; V: TRBV18; D: TRBD1
CDR3: CASSYSRPDTYEQYF; DNA: TGTGCCAGCAGTTACTCCCGCCCGGACACCTACGAGCAGTACTTC; size: few; J: TRBJ2-7; V: TRBV6-5; D: .
CDR3: CASTNDRGEQPQHF; DNA: TGTGCCAGCACCAACGACAGGGGCGAACAGCCCCAGCATTTT; size: .; J: TRBJ1-5; V: TRBV2; D: TRBD1
CDR3: CASSARGAGAYEQYF; DNA: TGTGCCAGCAGTGCCCGCGGGGCAGGGGCCTACGAGCAGTACTTC; size: .; J: TRBJ2-7; V: TRBV25-1; D: .
CDR3: CASSLNQDTEAFF; DNA: TGTGCCAGCAGTTTAAATCAGGACACTGAAGCTTTCTTT; size: .; J: TRBJ1-1; V: TRBV28; D: .
CDR3: CASSSVTRPGGEQFF; DNA: TGCGCCAGCAGCTCTGTTACCCGACCGGGAGGTGAGCAGTTCTTC; size: .; J: TRBJ2-1; V: TRBV4-1; D: TRBD2
CDR3: CASSFFAGAEVGNEQFF; DNA: TGTGCCAGCAGCTTTTTTGCGGGAGCGGAGGTAGGGAATGAGCAGTTCTTC; size: .; J: TRBJ2-1; V: TRBV4-2; D: TRBD2
CDR3: CASSPRDRVWEKLFF; DNA: TGCGCCAGCAGTCCCCGGGACAGGGTTTGGGAAAAACTGTTTTTT; size: .; J: TRBJ1-4; V: TRBV10-2; D: TRBD1
CDR3: CASSYSSTGVGNEQFF; DNA: TGTGCCAGCAGTTACTCGTCGACGGGGGTAGGTAATGAGCAGTTCTTC; size: few; J: TRBJ2-1; V: TRBV6-6; D: .
CDR3: CASSLTVVGVGYGYTF; DNA: TGTGCCAGCAGCTTGACTGTAGTGGGAGTAGGCTATGGCTACACCTTC; size: .; J: TRBJ1-2; V: TRBV7-2; D: .
CDR3: CASTQWSGQRGQFF; DNA: TGTGCCAGCACCCAATGGAGCGGACAACGGGGGCAGTTCTTC; size: .; J: TRBJ2-1; V: TRBV7-2; D: .
CDR3: CASSPPGLAGEETQYF; DNA: TGTGCCAGCTCACCACCGGGACTAGCGGGAGAAGAGACCCAGTACTTC; size: .; J: TRBJ2-5; V: TRBV18; D: TRBD2
CDR3: CASSFDRAQETQYF; DNA: TGCGCCAGCAGCTTCGACAGGGCCCAAGAGACCCAGTACTTC; size: .; J: TRBJ2-5; V: TRBV5-1; D: TRBD1
CDR3: CASSQGGGASYNEQFF; DNA: TGCGCCAGCAGCCAAGGCGGCGGGGCCTCCTACAATGAGCAGTTCTTC; size: .; J: TRBJ2-1; V: TRBV4-1; D: .
CDR3: CASSLDGLASSTDTQYF; DNA: TGTGCCAGCAGCTTAGATGGGCTAGCGAGTAGCACAGATACGCAGTATTTT; size: .; J: TRBJ2-3; V: TRBV7-2; D: .
CDR3: CASSLEPGQKNTEAFF; DNA: TGCGCCAGCAGCTTGGAACCGGGACAGAAGAACACTGAAGCTTTCTTT; size: .; J: TRBJ1-1; V: TRBV5-1; D: TRBD1
CDR3: CASTRQDKETQYF; DNA: TGCGCCAGTACCAGGCAGGACAAAGAGACCCAGTACTTC; size: .; J: TRBJ2-5; V: TRBV5-1; D: .
CDR3: CASSLGASGSPDTQYF; DNA: TGCGCCAGCAGCTTGGGGGCTAGCGGGAGCCCAGATACGCAGTATTTT; size: many; J: TRBJ2-3; V: TRBV5-1; D: TRBD2
CDR3: CASSLDVGGNTGELFF; DNA: TGCGCCAGCAGCTTGGACGTCGGGGGGAACACCGGGGAGCTGTTTTTT; size: .; J: TRBJ2-2; V: TRBV5-1; D: .
CDR3: CASSPPLDRVAYEQYF; DNA: TGTGCCAGCAGCCCTCCCTTGGACAGGGTCGCCTACGAGCAGTACTTC; size: .; J: TRBJ2-7; V: TRBV21-1; D: .
CDR3: CAWSVRREQFF; DNA: TGTGCCTGGAGTGTACGCAGGGAGCAGTTCTTC; size: .; J: TRBJ2-1; V: TRBV30; D: .
CDR3: CASSSRLGVEQYF; DNA: TGTGCCAGCAGTTCCAGACTAGGGGTCGAGCAGTACTTC; size: .; J: TRBJ2-7; V: TRBV27; D: .
CDR3: CASSSTLYGYTF; DNA: TGTGCCAGCAGTTCGACTCTCTATGGCTACACCTTC; size: once; J: TRBJ1-2; V: TRBV28; D: .
CDR3: CASSTRTGNYGYTF; DNA: TGTGCCAGTAGTACACGGACCGGGAACTATGGCTACACCTTC; size: .; J: TRBJ1-2; V: TRBV19; D: .
CDR3: CASSLRLMGAEAFF; DNA: TGTGCCAGCAGTTTACGTTTAATGGGGGCTGAAGCTTTCTTT; size: .; J: TRBJ1-1; V: TRBV27; D: .
CDR3: CASSSTSTGESNQPQHF; DNA: TGTGCCAGCAGCTCAACCTCGACAGGGGAAAGCAATCAGCCCCAGCATTTT; size: once; J: TRBJ1-5; V: TRBV5-6; D: TRBD1
CDR3: CASSASTGLGFEQYF; DNA: TGCGCCAGCAGCGCCTCGACAGGGCTCGGGTTCGAGCAGTACTTC; size: .; J: TRBJ2-7; V: TRBV5-1; D: TRBD1
CDR3: CASTAGRVWNQPQHF; DNA: TGTGCCAGCACCGCCGGTAGGGTTTGGAATCAGCCCCAGCATTTT; size: .; J: TRBJ1-5; V: TRBV2; D: .